This passage covers 8 T cell receptor beta chains from one sample sequenced in a study of T cell responses to AZD1222 COVID-19 vaccine. TCRdb's table, derived via immunoSEQ multiplex PCR, lists solely in-frame clones and lacks some. This table has approximately 150,000 clones, 91% appearing once. Sequencing used peripheral blood, obtained 28 days after the second AZD1222 dose. The receptors here all came from an adult who received the AZD1222 COVID-19 vaccine.

This chain joins TRBV6-1 and TRBJ2-7; D unclear. Looked up from germline, CDR1 is MNHNS and CDR2 is SASEGT. The CDR3 has 15 amino acids. With 3 bases removed from V and 0 bases from J, the gap between germline ends came to 12 bases. The CDR3: CASSDLGGSSYEQYV. The CDR3 nucleotides read TGTGCCAGCAGTGATCTGGGCGGAAGCTCCTACGAGCAGTACGTC.

The chain joins TRBV7-2 to TRBJ2-7; D is perhaps TRBD2 (5 bases). There are 14 residues in the CDR3. V was pared by 5 bases and J by 0 bases, with 11 bases between. The germline V gene encodes CDR1 SGHTA and CDR2 FQGNSA. The CDR3 region is CASSQTGVSYEQYF. CDR3 sequence (DNA): TGTGCCAGCAGCCAAACCGGGGTCTCCTACGAGCAGTACTTC.

The V call is TRBV3-1 (or the pseudogene TRBV3-2), the J call TRBJ1-2; D call uncertain. Trimming took off 1 base at V and 5 bases at J, with 8 bases between the two ends. Germline V CDR1 and CDR2: LGHDT, YNNKEL (reference sequence). There are 13 residues in the CDR3. CDR3 amino acids: CASSQGNSYGYTF. The CDR3 DNA reads TGTGCCAGCAGCCAAGGGAACAGTTATGGCTACACCTTC.

The rearrangement links TRBV7-9 to TRBJ1-1, with 10 bases identical to TRBD1. Trimming took 5 bases from V and 7 from J; bases not matched to a gene: 10. The CDR3 is 15 amino acids. Germline-derived CDR1 and CDR2 are SEHNR and FQNEAQ (reference sequence). Here the CDR3 DNA reads TGTGCCAGCAGCATGGGGACAGGGGAATACAATGAAGCTTTCTTT. It yields the protein CASSMGTGEYNEAFF.

The chain has TRBV30 and TRBJ2-3, with D maybe TRBD2 (6 bases). CDR1 GTSNPN and CDR2 SVGIG come from the germline V gene (reference sequence). The CDR3 consists of 13 residues. Trimming pared 5 bases from V and 3 bases from J, leaving 12 bases between. The CDR3 bases are TGTGCCTGGGGGGCGGGATTGACAGATACGCAGTATTTT. Encoded protein: CAWGAGLTDTQYF.

V and J are TRBV4-1 and TRBJ2-5; 13 bases fit TRBD2. In germline, CDR1 is MGHRA, CDR2 YSYEKL. The V segment lost 5 bases and the J segment 5 bases; nucleotides outside the gene matches: 11. CDR3 length equals 17 residues. The CDR3 loop is CASSSITSGGARETQYF. The CDR3 DNA is TGCGCCAGCAGCTCAATCACTAGCGGGGGGGCCAGGGAGACCCAGTACTTC.

The rearrangement uses TRBV24-1 and TRBJ2-2; tentatively, D is TRBD1 or TRBD2 (5 bases each). CDR1 and CDR2 from the germline V gene are KGHDR and SFDVKD. This CDR3 has 14 amino acids. V was cut by 8 bases and J by 0 bases, with 9 bases left in between. DNA for the CDR3: TGTGCCACCACTGGGGGTCCGAACACCGGGGAGCTGTTTTTT. Amino acid sequence: CATTGGPNTGELFF.

This chain uses TRBV7-9 with TRBJ2-1; D not certain. V lost 5 bases to trimming and J lost 1 base, with 6 bases between them. This CDR3 is built from 13 residues. CDR1 and CDR2 from the germline V gene are SEHNR and FQNEAQ (reference sequence). In DNA, the CDR3 is TGTGCCAGCAGCACCCTTTCCTACAATGAGCAGTTCTTC. Residues: CASSTLSYNEQFF.